What follows describes a single T cell receptor (beta chain). Original analysis: Estimates of nucleated cell counts were drawn from the amplification of reference gene primers. Only in-frame clones appear in the TCRdb table, and some are missing; sequencing was by immunoSEQ multiplex PCR. That table furnishes V, J and clone size, whereas the DNA furnished D and trimming. This sample carries about 250,000 clones, approximately 90% of them seen once, and the ten largest clones take approximately 3.3%. This sample was taken from a study of blood T cell repertoires in COVID-19. Turning to the study itself: The samples span acute and convalescent COVID-19 from the United States, Italy and Spain. T cells, B-cell-depleted T cells, or PBMCs supplied cDNA or gDNA.

The germline V gene encodes CDR1 LNHDA and CDR2 SQIVND (reference sequence). The CDR3 covers 14 residues. V shed 3 bases and J shed 8 bases, with 13 bases lying between them. The TCR was taken from a man between 18 and 35 years old with active or convalescent COVID-19. The material sequenced was peripheral blood. The V gene is TRBV19, the J gene TRBJ1-4; D remains unclear. CDR3 amino acids: CASSISGSPEKLFF. The CDR3 DNA reads TGTGCCAGTAGTATTTCGGGTTCTCCCGAAAAACTGTTTTTT.